Described below is a single T cell receptor (beta chain) sequence and its context. Compared with germline, one end of the junction differs, possibly owing to a read error. Assay used: immunoSEQ multiplex PCR; TCRdb lists only in-frame clones, some missing. The table shows around 990,000 clones, with about 80% occurring only once. Healthy adults negative for HIV, lacking recent acute infections or vaccinations, served as donors. This record comes from a study of shared clonotypes between healthy human individuals. The CDR3 totals 13 residues. CDR1 is MGHRA and CDR2 is YSYEKL in the germline V gene. Sequencing was performed on memory CD4+ T cells from PBMCs. Indicated subset: CD45RA-negative fraction. The chain links TRBV4-1 to TRBJ2-7; TRBD1 might be the D (5 bases). The TCR originated in a man aged 18 to 30 in good health. Some clones in this sample may be carry-over from other donors' samples. CDR3 coding DNA: TGCGCCAGCAGCCAAGTGGCAGGGCCGATGATCAAATTC. Its translation: CASSQVAGPMIKF.